This T cell receptor (beta chain) was found in a study of cytomegalovirus exposure and HLA in healthy donors. Study-level background: A later analysis reported the same platform for the roughly 110 validation repertoires and the roughly 630 first-cohort repertoires.

Here immunoSEQ multiplex PCR was the method, and the copy in TCRdb shows in-frame clones only, minus some. This sample has 200,000 or so clones, with roughly 88% found just once. The CDR3 has 13 residues. Trimming shortened V by 5 bases and J by 9 bases, and 16 bases separated the two germline ends. CDR1 is SGHVS, CDR2 FQNEAQ, per germline. Sequencing used PBMCs. The sequence was obtained from a woman aged 30 to 39 in good health and CMV-seropositive. The V and J genes are TRBV7-8 and TRBJ1-1; tentative D call: TRBD1 (5 bases). The CDR3: CASSTDGGTKAFF. CDR3 bases: TGTGCCAGCAGCACAGACGGAGGGACCAAAGCTTTCTTT. The variable domain in full, with the rest retrieved from reference TRBV7-8 and TRBJ1-1, is GAGVSQSPRYKVAKRGQDVALRCDPISGHVSLFWYQQALGQGPEFLTYFQNEAQLDKSGLPSDRFFAERPEGSVSTLKIQRTQQEDSAVYLCASSTDGGTKAFFGQGTRLTVV.